These T cell receptor beta chains were read from a single sample in a study of PD-1 and CTLA-4 blockade in melanoma. Repertoires were generated with immunoSEQ multiplex PCR, while TCRdb's copy carries only in-frame clones and drops some. This sample has more than 25,000 clones, with less than 90% found just once. The sample consisted of CD8+ T cells from peripheral blood, taken before anti-PD-1 treatment. Source of these receptors: a human donor with melanoma. CDR3s include the opening cysteine and the closing phenylalanine or tryptophan. The order of the fields is CDR3 length, D gene, J gene, V gene, clone size, CDR3 DNA, CDR3 protein. The D gene is left open where the match is weak. Expanded clones get a size class; other rows say once, few or many, or leave the size out.

>13|TRBD2|TRBJ2-1|TRBV7-3|NA
TGTGCCAGCAGAGCGGGAGCAGAGGATGAGCAGTTCTTC
CASRAGAEDEQFF
>14|NA|TRBJ2-1|TRBV6-1|NA
TGTGCCAGCAGTGAAGTTGAAGGGTTTTACGAGCAGTTCTTC
CASSEVEGFYEQFF
>16|NA|TRBJ2-2|TRBV19|NA
TGTGCCAGTAGTATAGGGGACGGGACGAACACCGGGGAGCTGTTTTTT
CASSIGDGTNTGELFF
>11|NA|TRBJ1-1|TRBV2|NA
TGTGCCAGCAAGCCGAACACTGAAGCTTTCTTT
CASKPNTEAFF
>13|TRBD2|TRBJ2-7|TRBV29-1|NA
TGCAGCGTTCGAAGCGGGGGAGACTACGAGCAGTACTTC
CSVRSGGDYEQYF
>18|TRBD2|TRBJ2-1|TRBV5-1|NA
TGCGCCAGCAGCTTGGGACTAGCGGGAGCCCCCTCCTACAATGAGCAGTTCTTC
CASSLGLAGAPSYNEQFF
>14|TRBD2|TRBJ2-3|TRBV19|NA
TGTGCCAGTAGTGTATGGACTAGTGCCGATACGCAGTATTTT
CASSVWTSADTQYF
>15|NA|TRBJ1-2|TRBV27|NA
TGTGCCAGCAGTTTGAGTCCGGGGGGGTCGTGGGGCTACACCTTC
CASSLSPGGSWGYTF
>16|TRBD2|TRBJ2-2|TRBV28|NA
TGTGCCAGCAGCCCCACTAGCGGGAGGAATAACGGGGAGCTGTTTTTT
CASSPTSGRNNGELFF
>11|NA|TRBJ2-1|TRBV28|NA
TGTGCCAGCGGAGAGGGTAATGAGCAGTTCTTC
CASGEGNEQFF
>13|TRBD1|TRBJ2-1|TRBV5-4|NA
TGTGCCAGCAGCTTGGGACAGGGCGATGAGCAGTTCTTC
CASSLGQGDEQFF
>12|NA|TRBJ2-2|TRBV24-1|NA
TGTGCCACTAGAGGAAGCACCGGGGAGCTGTTTTTT
CATRGSTGELFF
>15|NA|TRBJ2-2|TRBV6-1|NA
TGTGCCAGCAGTGAATGGAGGGGGAAAGGCGGGGAGCTGTTTTTT
CASSEWRGKGGELFF
>16|NA|TRBJ2-4|TRBV5-8|NA
TGTGCCAGCAGCTTGGAAGAGACAGTAGCCAAAAACATTCAGTACTTC
CASSLEETVAKNIQYF
>13|NA|TRBJ2-7|TRBV6-5|NA
TGTGCCAGCAGCAGGGTGGGGACCTACGAGCAGTACTTC
CASSRVGTYEQYF
>18|TRBD2|TRBJ2-7|TRBV11-2|NA
TGTGCCAGCAGCTTAACCTCACTAGCGGGAGAGCCCCCCTACGAGCAGTACTTC
CASSLTSLAGEPPYEQYF
>17|NA|TRBJ2-2|TRBV19|NA
TGTGCCAGTAGTCCAAACCGGGGGAAGATAAACACCGGGGAGCTGTTTTTT
CASSPNRGKINTGELFF
>15|TRBD1|TRBJ2-7|TRBV6-5|NA
TGTGCCAGCAGTTACCGGACAGGGGTTCTCGACGAGCAGTACTTC
CASSYRTGVLDEQYF
>16|NA|TRBJ2-7|TRBV4-2|NA
TGTGCCAGCAGCCAAGAACTTACGGGGGGCGCCTACGAGCAGTACTTC
CASSQELTGGAYEQYF
>14|TRBD1|TRBJ1-5|TRBV19|NA
TGTGCCAGTACTTGGACAGGGGCCAATCAGCCCCAGCATTTT
CASTWTGANQPQHF
>13|NA|TRBJ2-2|TRBV29-1|NA
TGCAGCGGGACAGAGCCGAACACCGGGGAGCTGTTTTTT
CSGTEPNTGELFF
>14|NA|TRBJ1-4|TRBV7-9|NA
TGTGCCAGCAGCTTGGGGGGGACTAATGAAAAACTGTTTTTT
CASSLGGTNEKLFF
>13|NA|TRBJ2-3|TRBV4-1|NA
TGCGCCAGCAGCCTAGAGGGGAACTATCTGCAGTATTTT
CASSLEGNYLQYF
>18|TRBD1|TRBJ2-7|TRBV15|NA
TGTGCCACCAGCAGCCTGGGAACCGGGACAGGGGGCTTATACGAGCAGTACTTC
CATSSLGTGTGGLYEQYF
>16|TRBD2|TRBJ2-7|TRBV4-2|once
TGTGCCAGCAGCCAACGAGAGAGCGGGGGGACCTACGAGCAGTACTTC
CASSQRESGGTYEQYF
>14|NA|TRBJ2-7|TRBV6-5|NA
TGTGCCAGCAGACTAACCGGGAGCCCCTACGAGCAGTACTTC
CASRLTGSPYEQYF
>14|NA|TRBJ1-1|TRBV19|NA
TGTGCCAGTAGTATAGATCGGGGGAACACTGAAGCTTTCTTT
CASSIDRGNTEAFF
>15|TRBD1|TRBJ1-1|TRBV5-1|once
TGCGCCAGCAGCCCCGGGACAGACGAAAACACTGAAGCTTTCTTT
CASSPGTDENTEAFF
>12|NA|TRBJ1-1|TRBV7-9|NA
TGTGCCAGCACCCTAAGCGGGGGTGAAGCTTTCTTT
CASTLSGGEAFF
>14|NA|TRBJ1-1|TRBV6-5|NA
TGTGCCAGCACCACGGACAGATGGGACACTGAAGCTTTCTTT
CASTTDRWDTEAFF
>12|NA|TRBJ1-1|TRBV5-8|once
TGTGCCAGCAGCTTGAGGGGATCTGAAGCTTTCTTT
CASSLRGSEAFF
>15|TRBD1|TRBJ2-5|TRBV19|NA
TGTGCCAGTAGTATTGGCGGTGGACAGGGGGAGACCCAGTACTTC
CASSIGGGQGETQYF
>14|TRBD1|TRBJ2-7|TRBV10-3|NA
TGTGCCATCAGTGAGTGGACAGGTATATACGAGCAGTACTTC
CAISEWTGIYEQYF
>14|NA|TRBJ1-1|TRBV6-4|NA
TGTGCCAGCAGTGTTGGGGGCGCATCAACTGAAGCTTTCTTT
CASSVGGASTEAFF
>12|NA|TRBJ2-7|TRBV29-1|NA
TGCAGCGTTCAGGTTGAGTCCTACGAGCAGTACTTC
CSVQVESYEQYF